The 20 T cell receptor beta chains given below trace back to one sample, sequenced in a study of T cells after yellow fever vaccination. MiXCR, applied by TCRdb to the 5' RACE reads, yields one record per CDR3 protein. The sample holds some 300,000 distinct CDR3 sequences; around 3.6% are singletons and the top ten take 20% to 25%. The starting material was PBMCs, obtained on the day of the yellow fever booster vaccination. The receptors were gathered from a man in his late teens or twenties who received the YFV17D yellow fever vaccine.

This clonotype appeared a few times. This sequence joins TRBV25-1 and TRBJ2-7; TRBD1 matches at 10 bases. This CDR3 is 16 amino acids long. Germline V gene lookup returns CDR1 MGHDK and CDR2 SYGVNS. Losses at the gene ends were 5 bases for V and 7 bases for J; bases not matched to a gene: 14. CDR3 residues: CASSRSGTGAQGEQYV. The CDR3 DNA reads as TGTGCCAGCAGTCGGTCCGGGACAGGGGCCCAGGGAGAGCAGTACGTC.

This clonotype was recorded at least ten times. The chain links TRBV5-1 to TRBJ2-7; 10 nucleotides line up with TRBD1. V lost 3 bases to trimming and J lost 7 bases; unmatched junction nucleotides: 10. This CDR3 spans 15 amino acids. Germline assignment: CDR1 SGHRS and CDR2 YFSETQ. The CDR3 sequence is CASSSGTGVRFEQYF. CDR3 DNA sequence: TGCGCCAGCAGCTCCGGGACAGGGGTCCGTTTTGAGCAGTACTTC. Full variable domain (outside the CDR3, taken from reference TRBV5-1 and TRBJ2-7): KAGVTQTPRYLIKTRGQQVTLSCSPISGHRSVSWYQQTPGQGLQFLFEYFSETQRNKGNFPGRFSGRQFSNSRSEMNVSTLELGDSALYLCASSSGTGVRFEQYFGPGTRLTVT.

Ten or more counts support this clonotype. This CDR3 reads CASSQPTGWDTGELFF. The CDR3 DNA is TGTGCCAGCAGCCAACCGACAGGGTGGGACACCGGGGAGCTGTTTTTT. The V call is TRBV3-1, the J call TRBJ2-2, with 7 bases aligning to TRBD1. The CDR3 runs to 16 residues. J gave up 3 bases and V 2 bases, and 6 bases lay outside the gene matches. The germline V gene encodes CDR1 LGHDT and CDR2 YNNKEL (reference sequence).

This clonotype has ten or more counts. DNA of the CDR3: TGTGCCAGCAGTTACAGTCGCAGGGAACAAGAGACCCAGTACTTC. Translation: CASSYSRREQETQYF. V and J are TRBV6-2 or TRBV6-3 and TRBJ2-5; TRBD1 might be the D (5 bases). Trimming took 2 bases from V and 2 from J, leaving 12 bases between them. There are 15 residues in the CDR3. Germline V lookup: CDR1 MNHEY, CDR2 SVGEGT.

CDR3: CAWRGTVVNTEAFF. CDR3 coding DNA: TGTGCCTGGAGAGGGACCGTGGTTAACACTGAAGCTTTCTTT. This chain joins TRBV30 and TRBJ1-1; weak D call: TRBD1 (5 bases). Germline V gene sequence: CDR1 GTSNPN, CDR2 SVGIG (reference sequence). The CDR3 extends over 14 amino acids. The V and J ends lost 3 bases and 2 bases respectively, with 13 bases between them.

This clonotype showed up many times. This chain connects TRBV5-1 to TRBJ2-1; D is possibly TRBD2 (5 bases). V lost 0 bases and J lost 8, with 12 bases in between. Looked up from germline, CDR1 is SGHRS and CDR2 is YFSETQ. The CDR3 runs to 14 residues. Written as DNA, the CDR3 is TGCGCCAGCAGCTTGGTTAGCGTTTCGGATGAGCAGTTCTTC. This encodes CASSLVSVSDEQFF.

The rearrangement uses TRBV7-2 and TRBJ1-1; D not certain. The CDR3 extends over 14 amino acids. Germline CDR1 is SGHTA and CDR2 is FQGNSA. Trimming cost V 3 bases and J 1 base, with 9 bases left between them. CDR3 DNA: TGTGCCAGCAGCTTTCCCCTTGGGAACACTGAAGCTTTCTTT. Its translation is CASSFPLGNTEAFF.

Ten or more counts support this clonotype. The genes are TRBV19 and TRBJ1-5, with no clear D. Per germline, CDR1 LNHDA and CDR2 SQIVND (reference sequence). CDR3 length equals 14 residues. The germline V and J ends were trimmed by 4 bases and 7 bases, with 14 bases remaining between them. The CDR3 region has the DNA TGTGCCAGTAGTAACAGCATGGTCGGCCAGCCCCAGCATTTT. Protein: CASSNSMVGQPQHF.

The V gene is TRBV4-1, the J gene TRBJ2-2; D is unclear. The CDR3 length is 12 residues. Germline-derived CDR1 and CDR2 are MGHRA and YSYEKL. The germline V and J ends were trimmed by 4 bases and 6 bases, with 6 bases remaining between them. CDR3 DNA sequence: TGCGCCAGCAGCCCTACGTCCGGGGAGCTGTTTTTT. Its translation is CASSPTSGELFF.

This sequence joins TRBV10-3 and TRBJ1-1; D might be TRBD1 (5 bases). The CDR3 runs 14 residues. Trimming took 0 bases from V and 3 from J, leaving 8 bases between them. Looked up from germline, CDR1 is ENHRY and CDR2 is SYGVKD. The CDR3 DNA follows: TGTGCCATCAGTGAGTCTTCAGGGTACACTGAAGCTTTCTTT. It yields the protein CAISESSGYTEAFF.

There are a few counts of this clonotype. The chain employs TRBV6-5 and TRBJ2-7, with D perhaps TRBD2 (6 bases). Germline V gives CDR1 MNHEY, CDR2 SVGAGI. CDR3 length: 15 amino acids. Trimming took off 0 bases at V and 0 bases at J, with 9 bases between the two ends. CDR3: CASSYSLGSSYEQYV. The CDR3 DNA is TGTGCCAGCAGTTACTCCCTCGGGAGCTCCTACGAGCAGTACGTC.

This chain uses TRBV18 with TRBJ2-5; TRBD1 matches at 10 bases. CDR3 length equals 16 residues. The V and J ends lost 4 bases and 2 bases, in that order; junction bases with no gene match: 7. Germline V gene sequence: CDR1 KGHSH, CDR2 LQKENI. CDR3: CASSQGQGGEQETQYF. CDR3 nucleotides: TGTGCCAGCTCACAAGGACAGGGGGGAGAGCAAGAGACCCAGTACTTC. Filled out from reference TRBV18 and TRBJ2-5, the complete variable domain reads NAGVMQNPRHLVRRRGQEARLRCSPMKGHSHVYWYRQLPEEGLKFMVYLQKENIIDESGMPKERFSAEFPKEGPSILRIQQVVRGDSAAYFCASSQGQGGEQETQYFGPGTRLLVL.

This clonotype was detected ten times or more. This rearrangement joins TRBV2 to TRBJ1-1; the D gene is possibly TRBD1 (5 bases). This CDR3 region has 15 residues. Germline V gene lookup returns CDR1 SNHLY and CDR2 FYNNEI. The V end lost 0 bases, the J end lost 3 bases, and 11 bases lay between the germline ends. CDR3 in amino acids: CASSEAFRGDTEAFF. CDR3 nucleotides: TGTGCCAGCAGTGAAGCGTTCCGGGGGGACACTGAAGCTTTCTTT.

This clonotype was seen many times. The CDR3 reads CASSQGGARGGLNEQFF. CDR3 nucleotides: TGCGCCAGCAGCCAAGGAGGCGCGCGGGGGGGCCTGAATGAGCAGTTCTTC. The V and J genes are TRBV4-1 and TRBJ2-1; 9 nucleotides align to TRBD2. Trimming took 1 base from V and 7 from J; bases not matched to a gene: 11. Looked up from germline, CDR1 is MGHRA and CDR2 is YSYEKL. The CDR3 has 17 amino acids.

This clonotype was counted between two and nine times. The chain couples TRBV25-1 to TRBJ1-6; a weak D match, TRBD1 (6 bases). Trimming took 3 bases from V and 7 from J, leaving 13 bases between them. CDR3 size: 15 residues. CDR1 and CDR2 from the germline V gene are MGHDK and SYGVNS. As DNA, the CDR3 is TGTGCCAGCAGTGAGGCACAGGGAGTCAATTCACCCCTCCACTTT. As protein: CASSEAQGVNSPLHF.

This clonotype was picked up a small number of times. The rearrangement joins TRBV12-3 or TRBV12-4 to TRBJ2-2; maybe TRBD1 (6 bases). The CDR3 is 13 amino acids. Trimming shortened V by 5 bases and J by 7 bases, and 11 bases separated the two germline ends. The CDR3 spells CASSQQGFGELFF. The CDR3 DNA is TGTGCCAGCAGTCAACAGGGTTTCGGGGAGCTGTTTTTT.

The V call is TRBV4-2, the J call TRBJ2-3; 7 bases align to TRBD2. The CDR3 spans 16 residues. J was trimmed by 2 bases and V by 4 bases; bases with no gene match: 9. Germline V gene data show CDR1 as LGHNA and CDR2 as YNFKEQ. In nucleotides, the CDR3 is TGTGCCAGCAGCCGACGAGGGAGCGGGACCACAGATACGCAGTATTTT. As protein: CASSRRGSGTTDTQYF.

This clonotype showed up just a few times. V gene TRBV14 combines with J gene TRBJ2-2; D is possibly TRBD1 or TRBD2 (6 bases each). From germline, CDR1 is SGHDN and CDR2 FVKESK. Trimming left V 2 bases short and J 2 bases short, with 15 bases between. This CDR3 spans 17 amino acids. The CDR3 spells CASSQKPRGTNTGELFF. CDR3 in DNA: TGTGCCAGCAGCCAAAAGCCGAGGGGGACTAACACCGGGGAGCTGTTTTTT.

V gene TRBV7-8 combines with J gene TRBJ2-3; 8 bases map to TRBD1. CDR3 length: 14 amino acids. Germline V gene data show CDR1 as SGHVS and CDR2 as FQNEAQ. V lost 4 bases, J lost 4 bases, and 4 bases stayed unmatched. CDR3 bases: TGTGCCAGCAGCTCGACGACAGGGGCAGATACGCAGTATTTT. Protein: CASSSTTGADTQYF.

This clonotype was observed a few times. CDR3 DNA sequence: TGCAGCGGCGAGAGCTCCTACAATGAGCAGTTCTTC. This codes for CSGESSYNEQFF. This rearrangement joins TRBV29-1 to TRBJ2-1; D unresolved. V was pared by 7 bases and J by 0 bases, with 7 bases between. The CDR3 runs 12 residues. Looked up from germline, CDR1 is SQVTM and CDR2 is ANQGSEA.